The entry below describes one TCR beta chain. Its specificity is not known. The CDR3 is 16 residues long. V lost 0 bases to trimming and J lost 5 bases, with 14 bases between them. CDR1 and CDR2 (germline): MGHRA, YSYEKL. Amplification of TCR beta CDR3 regions was performed using RNA transcripts as template. In the first-round RT-PCR of the TCR CDR3, the HTBI primer set was used. TCRdb recomputed calls from the multiplex PCR reads with MiXCR, one row per CDR3 protein. The table has fewer than 200,000 distinct CDR3 sequences, over 15% seen once. Exclusion of patients followed from uncontrolled infection, other autoimmune disease, pregnancy or lactation. The data belong to a study of T cells in Graves' hyperthyroidism and ophthalmopathy. Notes on the study in general: Ophthalmopathy got predicted by the model a median approximately 6 months before its onset.

The V call is TRBV4-1, the J call TRBJ2-1; perhaps TRBD1 as D (5 bases). The sequencing input was blood. The receptor was derived from a woman aged 45-65 years with Graves' hyperthyroidism. CDR3: CASSQDRGHGNNEQFF. DNA of the CDR3: TGCGCCAGCAGCCAAGATCGTGGACACGGAAACAATGAGCAGTTCTTC.